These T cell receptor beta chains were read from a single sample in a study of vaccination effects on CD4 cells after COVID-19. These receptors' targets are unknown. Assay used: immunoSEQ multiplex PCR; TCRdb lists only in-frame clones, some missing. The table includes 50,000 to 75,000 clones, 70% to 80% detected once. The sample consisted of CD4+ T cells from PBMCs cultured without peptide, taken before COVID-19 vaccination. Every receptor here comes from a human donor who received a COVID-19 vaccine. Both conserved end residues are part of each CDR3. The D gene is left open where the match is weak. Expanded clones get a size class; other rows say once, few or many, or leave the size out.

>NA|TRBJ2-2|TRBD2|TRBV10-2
CASSGLAVMNTGELFF
TGCGCCAGCAGTGGACTAGCGGTGATGAACACCGGGGAGCTGTTTTTT
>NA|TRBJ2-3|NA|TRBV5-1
CASSLSTGTDTQYF
TGCGCCAGCAGCCTGAGTACTGGCACAGATACGCAGTATTTT
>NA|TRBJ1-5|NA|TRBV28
CASSSLLRAQHF
TGTGCCAGCAGTTCTCTATTACGGGCCCAGCATTTT
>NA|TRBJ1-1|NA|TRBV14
CASSQDIFGSEAFF
TGTGCCAGCAGCCAAGATATCTTCGGGAGTGAAGCTTTCTTT
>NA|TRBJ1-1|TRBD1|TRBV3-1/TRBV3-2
CASSPLDRGEAFF
TGTGCCAGCAGCCCTCTCGACAGGGGGGAAGCTTTCTTT
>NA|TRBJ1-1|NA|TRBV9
CASSLRDMRADTEAFF
TGTGCCAGCAGCCTCCGAGACATGAGGGCGGACACTGAAGCTTTCTTT
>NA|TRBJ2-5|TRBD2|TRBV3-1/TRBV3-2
CASSKTSGGRQETQYF
TGTGCCAGCAGCAAGACTAGCGGGGGCCGACAAGAGACCCAGTACTTC
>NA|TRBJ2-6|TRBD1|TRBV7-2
CASSNRGAGANVLTF
TGTGCCAGCAGCAACAGGGGAGCTGGGGCCAACGTCCTGACTTTC
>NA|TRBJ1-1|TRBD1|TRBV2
CASSDRGGGTEAFF
TGTGCCAGCAGCGACAGGGGCGGGGGGACTGAAGCTTTCTTT
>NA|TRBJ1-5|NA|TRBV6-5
CATGAQPQHF
TGTGCCACGGGAGCTCAGCCCCAGCATTTT
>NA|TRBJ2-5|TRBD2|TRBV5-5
CASSSGGGEEETQYF
TGTGCCAGCAGCTCGGGCGGGGGGGAAGAGGAGACCCAGTACTTC
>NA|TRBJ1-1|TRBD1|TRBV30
CAWRTGGFNTEAFF
TGTGCCTGGAGGACAGGGGGCTTTAACACTGAAGCTTTCTTT
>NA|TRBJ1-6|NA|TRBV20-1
CSAALGALHF
TGCAGTGCTGCCCTAGGGGCCCTCCACTTT
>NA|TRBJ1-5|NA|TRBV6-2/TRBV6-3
CASSYSLGRGNQPQHF
TGTGCCAGCAGTTACTCGTTGGGGAGGGGCAATCAGCCCCAGCATTTT
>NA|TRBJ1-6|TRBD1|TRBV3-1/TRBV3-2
CASSSRDRNSPLHF
TGTGCCAGCAGCTCACGGGACAGAAATTCACCCCTCCACTTT
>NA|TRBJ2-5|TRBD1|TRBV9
CASSARPGQEETQYF
TGTGCCAGCAGCGCCCGACCGGGACAGGAAGAGACCCAGTACTTC
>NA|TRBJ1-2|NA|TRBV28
CASSSDSIYGYTF
TGTGCCAGCAGTTCAGACAGTATCTATGGCTACACCTTC
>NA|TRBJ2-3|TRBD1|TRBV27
CASPIGRDRTADTQYF
TGTGCCAGCCCTATTGGTAGGGACAGGACCGCAGATACGCAGTATTTT
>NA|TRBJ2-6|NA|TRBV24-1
CATSDNRVLGGANVLTF
TGTGCCACCAGTGATAACAGGGTACTGGGTGGGGCCAACGTCCTGACTTTC
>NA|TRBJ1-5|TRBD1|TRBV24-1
CATSDSRGPDQPQHF
TGTGCCACCAGTGATTCCAGGGGGCCTGATCAGCCCCAGCATTTT
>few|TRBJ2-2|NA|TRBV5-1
CASSLEAGLRSGELFF
TGCGCCAGCAGCTTGGAGGCAGGCCTAAGGTCCGGGGAGCTGTTTTTT
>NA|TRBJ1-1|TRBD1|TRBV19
CASSTDRVGKAFF
TGTGCCAGTAGTACTGACAGGGTAGGAAAAGCTTTCTTT
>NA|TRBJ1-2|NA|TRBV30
CAWSRTVDYGYTF
TGTGCCTGGAGTCGAACAGTGGACTATGGCTACACCTTC
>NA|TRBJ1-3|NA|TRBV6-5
CASIPGAGNTIYF
TGTGCCAGTATACCCGGGGCTGGAAACACCATATATTTT
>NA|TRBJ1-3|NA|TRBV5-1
CASSLGATSGNTIYF
TGCGCCAGCAGCTTGGGCGCTACCTCTGGAAACACCATATATTTT
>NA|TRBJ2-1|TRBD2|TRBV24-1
CATSDPRGAGGGYNEQFF
TGTGCCACCAGTGACCCCCGGGGGGCCGGGGGGGGCTACAATGAGCAGTTCTTC
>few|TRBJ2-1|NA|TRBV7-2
CASSNTGFDEQFF
TGTGCCAGCAGCAACACAGGGTTCGATGAGCAGTTCTTC
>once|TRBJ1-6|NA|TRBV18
CASSPGTGRNSPLHF
TGTGCCAGCTCACCCGGGACGGGGCGCAATTCACCCCTCCACTTT
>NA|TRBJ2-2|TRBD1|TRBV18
CASSPGQGATGELFF
TGTGCCAGCTCACCGGGACAGGGGGCGACCGGGGAGCTGTTTTTT
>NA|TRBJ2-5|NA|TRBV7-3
CASSPRGEETQYF
TGTGCCAGCAGCCCCCGCGGCGAAGAGACCCAGTACTTC
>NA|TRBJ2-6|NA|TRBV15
CATSRDKFDSGANVLTF
TGTGCCACCAGCAGAGATAAGTTCGACTCTGGGGCCAACGTCCTGACTTTC
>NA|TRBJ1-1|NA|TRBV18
CASSPAIGTEAFF
TGTGCCAGCTCACCAGCCATAGGAACTGAAGCTTTCTTT
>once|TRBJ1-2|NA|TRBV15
CATSSPSVLGNYGYTF
TGTGCCACCAGCAGCCCCTCTGTATTGGGGAACTATGGCTACACCTTC
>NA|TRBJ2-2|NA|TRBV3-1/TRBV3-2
CASRRDTGELFF
TGTGCCAGTCGACGGGACACCGGGGAGCTGTTTTTT
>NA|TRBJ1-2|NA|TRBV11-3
CASSSRGEVYGYTF
TGTGCCAGCAGCTCTCGGGGCGAAGTCTATGGCTACACCTTC
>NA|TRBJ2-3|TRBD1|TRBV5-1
CASTGTVSTDTQYF
TGCGCCAGCACGGGGACAGTGAGCACAGATACGCAGTATTTT
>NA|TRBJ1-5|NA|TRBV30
CAWSRGYSQPQHF
TGTGCCTGGAGTCGCGGGTACTCTCAGCCCCAGCATTTT
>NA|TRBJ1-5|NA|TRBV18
CASSPGVDQPQHF
TGTGCCAGCTCACCGGGGGTCGATCAGCCCCAGCATTTT
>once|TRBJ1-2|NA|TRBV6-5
CAISQLNYGYTF
TGTGCCATTTCACAGCTTAACTATGGCTACACCTTC
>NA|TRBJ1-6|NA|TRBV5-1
CASSLEPSASSYNSPLHF
TGCGCCAGCAGCTTGGAACCAAGCGCCAGCTCCTATAATTCACCCCTCCACTTT
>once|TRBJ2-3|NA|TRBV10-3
CAISDGRTTDTQYF
TGTGCCATCAGTGACGGGCGGACCACAGATACGCAGTATTTT
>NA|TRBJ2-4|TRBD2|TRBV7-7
CASREASGGTPSLKNIQYF
TGTGCCAGCAGGGAGGCTAGCGGGGGGACCCCCTCGCTTAAAAACATTCAGTACTTC
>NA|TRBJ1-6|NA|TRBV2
CASSEHRTVNSPLHF
TGTGCCAGCAGTGAACACAGAACGGTTAATTCACCCCTCCACTTT
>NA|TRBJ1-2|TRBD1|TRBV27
CASSLLQGGFAGYTF
TGTGCCAGCAGTTTATTACAGGGGGGCTTCGCTGGCTACACCTTC
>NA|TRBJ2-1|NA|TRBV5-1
CASSFSVEQFF
TGCGCCAGCAGCTTTTCGGTTGAGCAGTTCTTC
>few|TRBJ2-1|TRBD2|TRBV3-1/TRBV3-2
CASSQEGGLAGAYNEQFF
TGTGCCAGCAGCCAAGAGGGGGGCCTAGCGGGGGCCTACAATGAGCAGTTCTTC
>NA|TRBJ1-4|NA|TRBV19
CASSIGAGRGEKLFF
TGTGCCAGTAGTATAGGAGCAGGGAGGGGAGAAAAACTGTTTTTT
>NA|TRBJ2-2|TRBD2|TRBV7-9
CASRLLAGASGELFF
TGTGCCAGCAGATTACTAGCGGGGGCGTCCGGGGAGCTGTTTTTT
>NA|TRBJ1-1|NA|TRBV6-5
CASSSILGTEAFF
TGTGCCAGCAGTTCAATTCTAGGCACTGAAGCTTTCTTT
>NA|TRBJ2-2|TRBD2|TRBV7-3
CASSSTPVLSGGAGELFF
TGTGCCAGCAGCTCAACCCCCGTTTTGAGCGGGGGTGCCGGGGAGCTGTTTTTT
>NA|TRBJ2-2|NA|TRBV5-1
CASSLPRAANTGELFF
TGCGCCAGCAGCTTGCCGCGGGCCGCGAACACCGGGGAGCTGTTTTTT
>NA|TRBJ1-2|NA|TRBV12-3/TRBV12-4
CASSYGGNYGYTF
TGTGCCAGCAGTTATGGGGGCAACTATGGCTACACCTTC
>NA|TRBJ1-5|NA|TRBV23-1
CASSGAGNQPQHF
TGCGCCAGCAGTGGGGCGGGGAATCAGCCCCAGCATTTT
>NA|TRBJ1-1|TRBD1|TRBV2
CASSDSPTGRVTEAFF
TGTGCCAGCAGTGACTCACCGACAGGGCGGGTCACTGAAGCTTTCTTT
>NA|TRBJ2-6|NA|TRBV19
CASSIDHQGVLTF
TGTGCCAGTAGTATTGACCACCAAGGCGTCCTGACTTTC
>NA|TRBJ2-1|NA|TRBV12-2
CASRLDYNEQFF
TGTGCAAGTCGCTTGGACTACAATGAGCAGTTCTTC
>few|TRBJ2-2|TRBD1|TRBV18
CASSRISGQGADTGELFF
TGTGCCAGCTCACGAATCTCGGGACAGGGGGCGGACACCGGGGAGCTGTTTTTT